Detailed here is one TCR beta chain. Its antigen remains undetermined. There are no base qualities to consult, and no much larger clone falls within one base. The immunoSEQ hsTCRB v3.0 assay was used at survey level resolution for TRB variable region sequencing. The target sequencing depth for TRB was roughly 35,000-55,000 T-cell genomes per sample. Pooled TRB libraries were sequenced on an Illumina MiSeq with a v3 150-cycle kit. The authors processed their data as follows. Repertoire analysis was run in R within a reproducible Nextflow workflow that covered QC, data transformation and analysis. LymphoSeq2, an R package for exploring AIRR-Seq data, was used to implement custom analyses. Several samples yielding fewer than 5000 total TRB sequences were excluded, leaving around 200 analyzed HIV repertoires. Among the approximately 190 HIV repertoires that were kept, 59 were collected before ART initiation and roughly 130 were collected after ART initiation. Repertoires were downsampled to 5000 TRB nucleotide sequences, with summary statistics averaged over 100 downsampling iterations. The analysis kept only TRB sequences whose CDR3 regions were at least seven amino acids long. Diversity was measured with a Shannon entropy-derived clonality score and the Gini coefficient. Repertoire networks linked the top 5000 CDR3 amino acid sequences whenever two sequences differed by an edit distance of one. Antigen specificity groups and MHC restriction were predicted for TRB CDR3 amino acid sequences with GLIPH2. To flag known associations with CMV, EBV, HIV or tissue antigens, CDR3 amino acid sequences were compared against VDJdb and McPAS-TCR. Pre-ART, post-ART and control groups were compared with Wilcoxon signed-rank tests and Holm-Bonferroni correction. TCRdb retrieved this table from immuneACCESS and kept in-frame rearrangements only. Not all clones are present; in checked studies, unresolved V genes account for under half, and no reason is known for the remainder. V, J and clone size are taken as reported in that table, and D and trimming were inferred from the DNA itself. In this sample the table shows fewer than 20,000 clones, 70% to 80% of which occur a single time. The top ten clones comprise less than 9.5% of the sample.

To be included, a participant needed at least one PBMC sample from before ART initiation plus at least two post-ART samples. Treatment was received in the United States of America by all participants with HIV. Before DNA extraction, cryopreserved samples of roughly 1-10 million PBMC were thawed and washed. At the time of the earliest PBMC sample, participants with HIV were aged between roughly 20 and 55 years. PBMC samples were contributed by each participant from 1-4 timepoints before ART initiation and 2-8 timepoints after ART initiation, with a median of 7 samples. Serial HIV viral load, CD4+ T-cell count, ART history and demographic data were obtained for every participant. A Qiagen kit on a QIAcube was used to extract genomic DNA from unsorted PBMC, with samples processed in batches of 12. The sample belongs to a study of long-term antiretroviral therapy in people with HIV (dated by TCRdb to about 2022). Background for the entire study: The earliest samples were collected approximately a decade before the 2015 WHO recommendation for immediate ART, a period when ART was typically delayed until CD4 counts fell. A retrospective serial study tested whether changes in peripheral blood TRB repertoire composition and diversity were associated with ART initiation and durable HIV suppression. A total of about 190 cryopreserved PBMC samples were contributed to the cohort by 30 adults with confirmed HIV infection, with samples collected serially over a mean of roughly six years (range 1-12). Eleven of the 30 participants with HIV were female. No cross-contamination during QIAcube processing was seen in test extractions of a monoclonal T-cell line run alongside approximately 36 polyclonal samples. General study outcomes and caveats: Because PBMC availability was limited, only the TCR beta chain was sequenced, with no alpha chain pairing. Because pre-ART samples had limited cell numbers, profiling was done on unsorted PBMC rather than on sorted CD4+ and CD8+ T cells. Inferences about post-ART repertoire changes are limited because no data were available on ART adherence, viral resistance or therapy changes. Expanded TRB clones identified before ART initiation dominated the repertoire across all time points, though the dominance fluctuated and decreased in many PLHIV after ART. Samples dated from the mid-2000s to the late 2010s, and the ART regimens used may be less effective than current ones. Compared with controls, HIV repertoires had narrower CDR3 length ranges, and the network structure pointed to an antigen-experienced repertoire that shifted only slightly toward naive after ART. Starting ART was linked to a significant rise in TRB diversity, yet even after long-term ART the diversity remained significantly lower than in transplant donor controls.

For CDR1 and CDR2, the germline V gene lists SQVTM and ANQGSEA. Trimming takes 4 bases off V and 9 bases off J; junction bases not matched to a gene: 9. Spanning cysteine to phenylalanine, the CDR3 consists of 13 amino acids. The retained sequence is limited to the CDR3, 39 bases, with the frame set at the first base. The chain was built from TRBV29-1 and TRBJ2-1; the central 7 bases match TRBD2. This clonotype was sampled from a man aged 25-40 years with HIV. The specimen was unsorted PBMCs, collected at the start of antiretroviral therapy. CDR3 protein: CSVVSSGNGEQFF. The nucleotides are TGCAGCGTTGTTTCTAGCGGTAACGGTGAGCAGTTCTTC.